This T cell receptor (beta chain) emerged from a study of cytomegalovirus exposure and HLA in healthy donors. In the PCR, 60 Vbeta and 13 Jbeta primers were used. The table came from immunoSEQ multiplex PCR; TCRdb's copy has only in-frame clones and leaves some out. The sample lists approximately 140,000 clones; 88% were seen once. Germline CDR1 SNHLY, CDR2 FYNNEI. Germline trimming cut 4 bases from V and 1 base from J; bases unmatched to any gene: 3. The CDR3 covers 14 residues. V gene TRBV2 combines with J gene TRBJ2-7; 8 positions match TRBD2. Specimen: PBMCs. The clonotype comes from a woman aged 40 to 49 in good health and CMV-seronegative. CDR3 coding DNA: TGTGCCAGCAGTGCACTAGCGGATTCCTACGAGCAGTACTTC. Its protein product is CASSALADSYEQYF.